This T cell receptor beta chain was obtained from a study of blood T cell repertoires in COVID-19. Germline CDR1 reads LNHDA; CDR2 reads SQIVND (reference sequence). This CDR3 has 14 residues. The V gene lost 5 bases and the J gene lost 5 bases, with 15 bases spanning the gap. The repertoire was sequenced with immunoSEQ multiplex PCR; TCRdb's copy has only in-frame clones and lacks some. The sample records under 350,000 clones, 85% to 90% being singletons. The chain combines TRBV19 with TRBJ2-5; tentatively, D is TRBD2 (6 bases). Input material: peripheral blood. The sequence was collected from a man aged 35 to 55 with acute or convalescent COVID-19. CDR3 nucleotide sequence: TGTGCCAGTAGTCCGGGCTCCGGAGGGGAGACCCAGTACTTC. Protein product: CASSPGSGGETQYF.